Sequencing of this T cell receptor (beta chain) was carried out in a study of T-cell reconstitution after alpha-beta-depleted transplantation in children. The TCRbeta library incorporated unique molecular identifiers. MiXCR was run by TCRdb on the PCR reads, yielding one entry per CDR3 protein. The sample consists of hundreds of thousands of distinct CDR3 sequences, around 13% of them appearing once. Trimming took 4 bases from V and 6 from J, leaving 13 bases between them. CDR1 LGHNA and CDR2 YNFKEQ come from the germline V gene. This CDR3 is 13 amino acids long. This clonotype was found a few times. Source: PBMCs, taken before TCRalphabeta/CD19-depleted stem cell transplant. The chain combines TRBV4-2 with TRBJ2-7; D possibly matches TRBD1 or TRBD2 (5 bases each). This TCR was sampled from a girl aged 2 to 10 with congenital amegakaryocytic thrombocytopenia, due to receive a stem cell transplant. CDR3 residues: CASSPGQYCEQYF. The CDR3 DNA reads TGTGCCAGCAGCCCGGGGCAATACTGCGAGCAGTACTTC.